This T cell receptor beta chain was documented in a study of Graves' ophthalmopathy and Graves' hyperthyroidism. The authors defined stable hyperthyroidism as no ophthalmopathy within 18 months of follow-up. Orbital computed tomography, thyroid ultrasound, TRAb, serum thyroxine and clinical symptoms formed the basis of diagnosis. The study, taken as a whole, reports: Detection in blood was also observed for most expanded thyroid clonotypes above 0.001 frequency.

Germline CDR1 PRHDT, CDR2 FYEKMQ (reference sequence). CDR3 length equals 12 residues. Trimming at V came to 7 bases and at J to 7 bases, leaving 5 bases not matched to a gene. Amplification from RNA transcripts yielded the TCR beta CDR3 regions. After a first-round RT-PCR with HTBI primers, a second-round multiplex PCR was run. TCRdb independently ran MiXCR on the multiplex PCR reads; one entry per CDR3 protein. The sample has a few hundred thousand distinct CDR3 sequences, roughly 17% seen once. With regard to this clonotype: Its target is unknown.

Source material: peripheral blood. V and J are TRBV13 and TRBJ2-7; 9 bases map to TRBD2. This TCR was sampled from an adult woman with stable Graves' hyperthyroidism. This chain's CDR3 is CASKYSGGEQYF. The CDR3 DNA is TGTGCCAGCAAATATAGCGGGGGTGAGCAGTACTTC.